This TCR beta chain emerged from a study of identical twins (TCRdb year 2016). Broadly, across the study: The study deep-sequenced TCR alpha and beta repertoires from monozygotic twins, unrelated adults of various ages and cord blood to test whether fetal clonotypes persist. To rule out contamination, replicate twin experiments were performed at different times with different library preparation protocols. The investigation overall reported the following: Out-of-frame TCR alpha sharing in monozygotic twins was systematically underestimated by recombination models, whereas sharing between unrelated individuals was in agreement with the recombination models. Invariant T cells such as MAIT and iNKT could partly confound zero-insertion analyses, although diverse VJ usage argued against such confounding for most clonotypes. Abundant cord blood beta clonotypes had fewer insertions, young adult naive repertoires showed a similar but weaker trend, and memory repertoires showed no such trend. Conclusions relied on cross-sectional statistical analysis, since the same donors could not be followed over many years. Compared with coincidental sharing between unrelated individuals, out-of-frame TCR alpha sequences shared between twins had an excess of sequences with low generation probability. In beta out-of-frame sequences, excess twin sharing was weaker, because having fewer shared sequences lowered the signal-to-noise ratio.

Library preparation employed 5' RACE. The reads were generated on an Illumina HiSeq 2000. A universal primer binding site was added through template switching, and the final cDNA carried a unique molecular identifier so that TCR cDNA molecules could be counted accurately. First-strand cDNA for TCR alpha and beta chains was synthesized from specific primers in the conserved constant-segment region. To control for contamination, every cDNA library carried two barcodes: a SMART-Mk sample barcode plus Illumina barcodes. Two successive PCR steps introduced TruSeq adapter sequences along with Illumina sample barcodes. Sequencing of the TCR alpha and beta cDNA libraries was done on the Illumina HiSeq platform using custom primers. The authors' pipeline ran thus. MiGEC was used to process raw reads and extract unique molecular identifiers, and MiXCR was used to find CDR3 positions. For each individual, recombination models were inferred using an EM algorithm with the repgenHMM and IGoR tools. The tcR package in R was used for shared clonotype analysis, with sharing normalized by the product of cloneset sizes. To study raw recombination free of thymic and clonal selection effects, out-of-frame nonproductive sequences were analyzed. Starting from the raw public reads, TCRdb applied fastp trimming at Q25, assembled clones with MiXCR and retained in-frame beta chains. Rows are combined by CDR3 protein, so each entry shows the most common genes and DNA. The V and J calls and clone size are TCRdb's, not the authors'. For this sample there are 300,000 to 350,000 distinct CDR3 sequences; around 12% appear just once. Of the sample, approximately 7.5% falls within the top ten clones.

Every donor was a healthy Caucasian. Three pairs of female monozygotic twins, all aged about 18 to 29 years, made up the twin cohort. Positive isolation kits from Invitrogen were used to isolate CD4+ and CD8+ T cell populations. This clonotype turned up a few times. This clone's antigen is unknown. It has no much larger one-base neighbor in the sample; base qualities were not kept. In addition, the sample was reused for a study of yellow fever vaccine responses in identical twins. From that second study: According to the authors, in identical twins the way T cells responded to vaccination appeared partly convergent and partly personalized. In the study, vaccine-responding T cell clones were precisely tracked in identical twins.

Sequencing input: CD8+ T cells sorted from blood. This clonotype was sampled from a woman between 18 and 29 years old in good health.

The sequenced DNA: TGTGCCAGCAGCCGGGGACTAGCGGGGGAGTGGGAGACCCAGTACTTC. It translates to CASSRGLAGEWETQYF. The chain is encoded by TRBV3-1 joined to TRBJ2-5; TRBD2 agrees with 14 junctional bases. The CDR3 has 16 amino acids, counting the end cysteine and phenylalanine. The only DNA kept is the CDR3, 48 bases in frame from the first base. V is pruned by 4 bases and J by 5 bases, leaving 6 bases of the junction without a gene match. CDR1 is given as LGHDT and CDR2 as YNNKEL, both from the germline V gene (reference sequence).